Here is one T cell receptor (beta chain) with its context. These data come from a study of blood T cell repertoires in COVID-19. Study background: Some COVID-19 samples were acute and others convalescent; all came from the United States, Italy and Spain. Sample material is recorded as cDNA or gDNA derived from T cells, B-cell-depleted T cells, or PBMCs.

Study processing details: How many nucleated cells were present was estimated from reference gene primer amplification. TCRdb's table, derived via immunoSEQ multiplex PCR, lists solely in-frame clones and lacks some. V, J and clone size reflect that table, while D and trimming were determined from the DNA. The data contain about 120,000 clones, around 83% of them singletons. This clonotype was obtained from a woman in her sixties or seventies with COVID-19, enrolled during active disease. Sequenced sample: peripheral blood.

CDR3 region: CASSSGTALYGYTF. The CDR3 bases are TGTGCCAGCAGCTCCGGGACAGCCCTCTATGGCTACACCTTC. This sequence joins TRBV11-2 and TRBJ1-2; 7 nucleotides agree with TRBD1. This CDR3 is built from 14 residues. The germline CDR1 and CDR2 sequences are SGHAT and FQNNGV. V was pared by 4 bases and J by 4 bases, with 6 bases of the junction left unmatched.